This TCR beta chain originates from a study of CD8+ T cells in alopecia areata. Study details: The drug, oral tofacitinib, was given to treated patients at 5 to 10 mg twice daily. Notes on the study in general: Although TCR sharing was seen in mice, sharing across patients was less clear, possibly for HLA-related reasons.

As to this clone: As yet, its antigen is unknown.

Germline CDR1 and CDR2: SEHNR and FQNEAQ (reference sequence). V lost 5 bases, J lost 4 bases, and 11 bases lay in between. This CDR3 has 13 amino acids. Alopecia areata patients had lesional scalp punch biopsies and peripheral blood taken from them. Isolated RNA was reverse transcribed into cDNA used as the sequencing template. Profiled with immunoSEQ multiplex PCR; TCRdb holds only in-frame clones, not every one. This table holds about 150,000 clones, 87% found once. The clonotype originates from a human donor with alopecia areata. The chain uses TRBV7-9 and TRBJ1-2; D unresolved. The input for sequencing was CD8+ T cells sorted from blood, taken at week 0. DNA of the CDR3: TGTGCCAGCAGCCTTGCTAGGGTCTATGGCTACACCTTC. Translated, it gives CASSLARVYGYTF.